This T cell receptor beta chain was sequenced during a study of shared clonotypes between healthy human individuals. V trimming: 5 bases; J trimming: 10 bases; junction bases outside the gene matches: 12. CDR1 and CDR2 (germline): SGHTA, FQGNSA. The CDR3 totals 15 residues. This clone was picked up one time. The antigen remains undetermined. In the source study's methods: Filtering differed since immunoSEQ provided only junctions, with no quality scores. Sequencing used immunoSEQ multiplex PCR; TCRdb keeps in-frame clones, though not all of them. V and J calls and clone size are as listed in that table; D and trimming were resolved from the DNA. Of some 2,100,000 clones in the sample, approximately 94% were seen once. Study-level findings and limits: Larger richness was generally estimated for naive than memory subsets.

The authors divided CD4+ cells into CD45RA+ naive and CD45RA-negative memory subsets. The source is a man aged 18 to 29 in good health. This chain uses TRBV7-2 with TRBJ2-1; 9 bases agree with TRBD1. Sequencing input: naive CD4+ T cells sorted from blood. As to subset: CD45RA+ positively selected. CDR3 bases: TGTGCCAGCAGCAAAGAACCGGGACAGGGTAGAGAGCAGTTCTTC. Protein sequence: CASSKEPGQGREQFF.